One T cell receptor beta chain is described in this entry. Method: immunoSEQ multiplex PCR; TCRdb's copy keeps in-frame clones and lacks some. The data show under 250,000 clones, around four fifths seen once. This CDR3 is built from 12 residues. The V and J ends lost 5 bases and 7 bases respectively, with 11 bases between them. Germline assignment: CDR1 SEHNR and CDR2 FQNEAQ (reference sequence). This entry comes from a study of blood T cell repertoires in COVID-19. Everyone who took part was about 18 to 89 years old, and they came from about two dozen US areas. The source of this sequence is a woman in her 50s who had been exposed to COVID-19. Sequencing was carried out using PBMCs or T cells enriched from blood (not recorded which). V and J are TRBV7-9 and TRBJ1-2; maybe TRBD1 (6 bases). The DNA for the CDR3 is TGTGCCAGCAGCCCCCTAGGGGGTGGCTACACCTTC. Protein sequence: CASSPLGGGYTF.